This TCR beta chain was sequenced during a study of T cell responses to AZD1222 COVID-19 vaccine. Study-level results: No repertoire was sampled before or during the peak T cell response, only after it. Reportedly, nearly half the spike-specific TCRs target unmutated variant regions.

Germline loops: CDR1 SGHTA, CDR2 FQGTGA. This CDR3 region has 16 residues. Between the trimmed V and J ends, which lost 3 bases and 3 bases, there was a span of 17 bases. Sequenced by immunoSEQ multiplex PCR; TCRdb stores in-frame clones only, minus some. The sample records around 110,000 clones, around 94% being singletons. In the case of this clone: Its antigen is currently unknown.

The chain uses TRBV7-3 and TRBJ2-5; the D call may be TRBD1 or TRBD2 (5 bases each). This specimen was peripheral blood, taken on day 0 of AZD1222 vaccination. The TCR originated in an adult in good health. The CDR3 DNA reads TGTGCCAGCAGCTTGGTGAATGGTGGGGGAGAAGAGACCCAGTACTTC. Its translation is CASSLVNGGGEETQYF.